A selection of T cell receptor beta chains follows, all from one sample in a study of cytomegalovirus exposure and HLA in healthy donors. TCRdb keeps only in-frame clones here, not all; method: immunoSEQ multiplex PCR. This sample carries under 130,000 clones, 60% to 85% of them seen once, and the ten largest clones take approximately 5.1%. The sample was PBMCs. The receptors were sampled from a female donor in good health and CMV-seropositive. CDR3s include the opening cysteine and the closing phenylalanine or tryptophan. Each record gives: V gene, D gene, J gene, clone size, CDR3 length, CDR3 DNA, CDR3 protein. A D gene is named only where the DNA matches it firmly. Size tells how often a clone was seen (once, few, many) or the class of an expanded clone, and some rows leave it out.

TRBV19,.,TRBJ1-5,.,15,TGTGCCAGTAGTTCGTATTTGGGGGGAGAGGAGCCCCAGCATTTT,CASSSYLGGEEPQHF
TRBV30,TRBD1,TRBJ1-5,.,14,TGTGCCTGGAGTACGAACAGGGGTGGTGGGCCCCAGCATTTT,CAWSTNRGGGPQHF
TRBV30,TRBD2,TRBJ2-1,.,15,TGTGCCTGGGCTCCCGGGACTAGCGGCTACAATGAGCAGTTCTTC,CAWAPGTSGYNEQFF
TRBV30,.,TRBJ1-2,few,15,TGTGCCTGGAGTATTGGTATGGGCAGGGAGGATGGCTACACCTTC,CAWSIGMGREDGYTF
TRBV5-5,TRBD2,TRBJ2-5,.,15,TGTGCCAGCAGCTCGGGACTAGCGAGGGCGGAGACCCAGTACTTC,CASSSGLARAETQYF
TRBV27,.,TRBJ2-6,.,19,TGTGCCAGCAGTTTGTCGGCAGGGGGGCTCCGTGCCGGGGCCAACGTCCTGACTTTC,CASSLSAGGLRAGANVLTF
TRBV19,TRBD2,TRBJ2-7,few,14,TGTGCCAGTAGGGGACTAGCGGGGGGCTACGAGCAGTACTTC,CASRGLAGGYEQYF
TRBV19,TRBD2,TRBJ2-7,.,18,TGTGCCAGTAGTAACCCGGGTAGCGGGAGGGCCCGCTCCTACGAGCAGTACTTC,CASSNPGSGRARSYEQYF
TRBV19,.,TRBJ1-3,.,13,TGTGCCAGTAGGCGACAGGCCCGGAACACCATATATTTT,CASRRQARNTIYF
TRBV4-3,.,TRBJ1-1,.,14,TGCGCCAGCAGCCAAGAGAGAGGGGAGGGTGAAGCTTTCTTT,CASSQERGEGEAFF
TRBV18,.,TRBJ1-5,.,15,TGTGCCAGCTCACGTGTCCAGAATAGCAATCAGCCCCAGCATTTT,CASSRVQNSNQPQHF
TRBV4-2,.,TRBJ1-1,.,16,TGTGCCAGCAGCCAAGGGCATAGTTGGGGGCGGACTGAAGCTTTCTTT,CASSQGHSWGRTEAFF
TRBV28,TRBD2,TRBJ2-7,.,15,TGTGCCAGCAGAAGAAGCGGGAGTGTCGCCTACGAGCAGTACTTC,CASRRSGSVAYEQYF
TRBV9,TRBD1,TRBJ1-6,.,14,TGTGCCAGCAGCCGCGCGACAGGGGAGCCACCCCTCCACTTT,CASSRATGEPPLHF
TRBV27,TRBD1,TRBJ2-1,.,15,TGTGCCAGCAGTTTGGGGACAGCAGTCTACAATGAGCAGTTCTTC,CASSLGTAVYNEQFF
TRBV7-9,TRBD1,TRBJ1-3,.,16,TGTGCCAGCAGTCCCGGGACAGGAATATCTGGAAACACCATATATTTT,CASSPGTGISGNTIYF
TRBV7-9,TRBD2,TRBJ2-7,.,11,TGTGCCATCGGACTAGCGAACGAGCAGTACTTC,CAIGLANEQYF
TRBV19,.,TRBJ2-3,.,14,TGTGCCAGTAGTATACGAGGGAAAGGAGATACGCAGTATTTT,CASSIRGKGDTQYF
TRBV15,TRBD1,TRBJ2-1,.,14,TGTGCCACCAGCAGCCGGACAGGGGGGGCTGAGCAGTTCTTC,CATSSRTGGAEQFF
TRBV4-2,TRBD1,TRBJ1-2,.,17,TGTGCCAGCAGCCCCCCGGCAGGGACAGGGAAGAACTATGGCTACACCTTC,CASSPPAGTGKNYGYTF
TRBV6-5,TRBD1,TRBJ1-1,few,15,TGTGCCAGCAGTTCACTCTCCTGGGACAGGACTGAAGCTTTCTTT,CASSSLSWDRTEAFF
TRBV4-3,TRBD1,TRBJ1-1,once,13,TGCGCCAGCAGCCCAGGGGGTTTATCTGAAGCTTTCTTT,CASSPGGLSEAFF
TRBV18,.,TRBJ1-3,.,16,TGTGCCAGCTCACCAGGACAGCCGGCCGGTGGAAACACCATATATTTT,CASSPGQPAGGNTIYF
TRBV28,.,TRBJ2-1,.,13,TGTGCCAGCAGCCGACCGACACGCAATGAGCAGTTCTTC,CASSRPTRNEQFF
TRBV15,.,TRBJ2-1,once,15,TGTGCCACCAGCCAAGAGTATTGGGACACGAGTGAGCAGTTCTTC,CATSQEYWDTSEQFF
TRBV5-1,TRBD1,TRBJ2-1,.,14,TGCGCCAGCAGCCGGGACAGGGCTCTTGATGAGCAGTTCTTC,CASSRDRALDEQFF
TRBV5-6,.,TRBJ1-5,few,15,TGTGCCAGCAGCTTGGCAGGGCAAGGAGTTCAGCCCCAGCATTTT,CASSLAGQGVQPQHF
TRBV25-1,.,TRBJ2-2,few,16,TGTGCCAGCAGTGAAGCAGGGTCGCTCCCGCCCGGGGAGCTGTTTTTT,CASSEAGSLPPGELFF
TRBV28,TRBD1,TRBJ1-1,.,13,TGTGCCAGCAGGAGACAGGGGAACACTGAAGCTTTCTTT,CASRRQGNTEAFF
TRBV10-1,.,TRBJ2-5,.,13,TGCGCCAGCAGTGACAGACCTCGGGGGACCCAGTACTTC,CASSDRPRGTQYF
TRBV2,.,TRBJ1-1,.,13,TGTGCCAGAACAATAACACAGAACACTGAAGCTTTCTTT,CARTITQNTEAFF
TRBV5-1,.,TRBJ1-4,.,15,TGCGCCAGCAGCTTTGAGGGGCGCGGGGGTGAAAAACTGTTTTTT,CASSFEGRGGEKLFF
TRBV15,.,TRBJ1-1,.,11,TGTGCCACATCAGGGGTTACTGAAGCTTTCTTT,CATSGVTEAFF
TRBV25-1,.,TRBJ1-1,.,13,TGTGCCAGCAGTCAGGGAATGAACACTGAAGCTTTCTTT,CASSQGMNTEAFF
TRBV27,TRBD1,TRBJ1-1,.,16,TGTGCCAGCAGTACTTGGACAGGGAGGAGCAACACTGAAGCTTTCTTT,CASSTWTGRSNTEAFF
TRBV25-1,TRBD1,TRBJ1-1,.,14,TGTGCCAGCAGTGAATTCGGGACAGGTTCGCCGGCTTTCTTT,CASSEFGTGSPAFF
TRBV5-6,.,TRBJ1-4,.,14,TGTGCCAGCAGCTGGGGGGGGCTGAATGAAAAACTGTTTTTT,CASSWGGLNEKLFF
TRBV7-9,TRBD2,TRBJ2-3,.,18,TGTGCCAGCAGCTTAGTCCGGGGGGGGAGTAGCGGCACAGATACGCAGTATTTT,CASSLVRGGSSGTDTQYF
TRBV27,TRBD2,TRBJ2-7,.,15,TGTGCCAGCAGTTCCAGCGGGAGGCCCCCCTACGAGCAGTACTTC,CASSSSGRPPYEQYF
TRBV6-4,.,TRBJ1-3,few,14,TGTGCCAGCAGTGTCGAGGAACTCTTGGGCACCATATATTTT,CASSVEELLGTIYF
TRBV15,TRBD2,TRBJ2-5,few,16,TGTGCCACCAGCAGAAGTACTAGCGTTGTTCCGGAGACCCAGTACTTC,CATSRSTSVVPETQYF
TRBV15,.,TRBJ2-2,.,16,TGTGCCACCAGCAGAGAACCCACAGGGACTATCGGGGAGCTGTTTTTT,CATSREPTGTIGELFF
TRBV14,.,TRBJ1-2,.,13,TGTGCCAGCAGCCAAGAGCAGCGGGGGCCATACACCTTC,CASSQEQRGPYTF
TRBV15,.,TRBJ1-4,.,15,TGTGCCACCAGCAGAGATGTCAGGGGAAATGAAAAACTGTTTTTT,CATSRDVRGNEKLFF
TRBV19,.,TRBJ2-1,.,14,TGTGCCAGTAGCGGGACATGGGGCTACAATGAGCAGTTCTTC,CASSGTWGYNEQFF
TRBV7-9,.,TRBJ1-5,.,14,TGTGCCAGCAGCCGTTCGGAGAGCAATCAGCCCCAGCATTTT,CASSRSESNQPQHF
TRBV7-8,TRBD1,TRBJ2-3,few,14,TGTGCCAGCAGCTTCATGGACAGGGTTGGTACGCAGTATTTT,CASSFMDRVGTQYF
TRBV6-5,.,TRBJ1-4,.,12,TGTGCCAGCGGGCATCTCGGCGAAAAACTGTTTTTT,CASGHLGEKLFF
TRBV7-3,TRBD2,TRBJ2-6,.,17,TGTGCCAGCAGGATGACTAGCGGGAGAAGTGGGGCCAACGTCCTGACTTTC,CASRMTSGRSGANVLTF
TRBV5-1,TRBD1,TRBJ1-2,once,14,TGCGCCAGCAGCTGGGGACAGGGGCGGGATGGCTACACCTTC,CASSWGQGRDGYTF
TRBV7-9,.,TRBJ2-1,.,13,TGTGCCAGCAGCTTAGGGGAGGGGGATGAGCAGTTCTTC,CASSLGEGDEQFF